The sequence of this TCR beta chain was determined in a study of T cell repertoires in cytomegalovirus infection. V was shortened by 1 base and J by 3 bases, with 6 bases between the two germline ends. The CDR3 is 13 residues long. Germline CDR1 and CDR2: SGDLS and YYNGEE. As concerns this clonotype: The antigen is not known.

TCRdb fed the reads into MiXCR, producing one record per CDR3 protein. The sample shows 65,000 to 85,000 distinct CDR3 sequences, less than 30% of them seen only once. Sequencing was performed on CD8+ T cells from cultured PBMCs, taken from culture after CMV antigen stimulation. This chain joins TRBV9 and TRBJ2-3; D call uncertain. This TCR came from a human donor in good health (CMV status not recorded). Some clones in this sample may be carry-over from other donors' samples. CDR3 loop: CASSVTWTDTQYF. Written as DNA, the CDR3 is TGTGCCAGCAGCGTAACATGGACAGATACGCAGTATTTT.